These T cell receptor beta chains were read from a single sample in a study of T-cell memory formation after mild COVID-19. TCRdb passed the 5' RACE reads through MiXCR, listing each CDR3 protein once. The sample includes fewer than 250,000 distinct CDR3 sequences, over 9.5% seen only once; the top ten take roughly 3.2%. The sequenced material came from PBMCs or a T cell subset sorted from them (not recorded which). These receptors all stem from a man aged 18 to 35 who had mild COVID-19 (a few samples of this study predate the infection). Cell type and time point are not known. Each CDR3 is given with its conserved first and last residue. The order of the fields is J gene, V gene, D gene, clone size, CDR3 protein, CDR3 DNA. The D gene is left open where the match is weak. Clone size is not always given. Where it is, it says once, few, many or a class for expanded clones.

TRBJ2-1,TRBV7-9,.,.,CASSFSAPPANEQFF,TGTGCCAGCAGCTTTTCCGCCCCCCCGGCCAATGAGCAGTTCTTC
TRBJ1-2,TRBV18,.,few,CASSPSEFRAGGYTF,TGTGCCAGCTCACCAAGTGAATTCAGGGCAGGAGGCTACACCTTC
TRBJ1-4,TRBV5-1,.,few,CASSTPTGEKLFF,TGCGCCAGCTCAACACCTACGGGCGAAAAACTGTTTTTT
TRBJ1-1,TRBV29-1,.,few,CSLETSTNTEAFF,TGCAGCCTGGAGACCTCTACGAACACTGAAGCTTTCTTT
TRBJ2-3,TRBV6-5,.,.,CASSLTNRADTQYF,TGTGCCAGCAGTTTGACAAATAGGGCAGATACGCAGTATTTT
TRBJ2-2,TRBV6-6,.,many,CASSSYPDGLGELFF,TGTGCCAGCAGCTCGTACCCGGACGGCCTGGGGGAGCTGTTTTTT
TRBJ2-1,TRBV7-2,TRBD2,.,CASRSRPGLIYEQFF,TGTGCCAGCAGATCCCGGCCGGGACTAATCTATGAGCAGTTCTTC
TRBJ2-3,TRBV20-1,.,few,CSAETPAGGPSTDTQYF,TGCAGTGCCGAAACCCCGGCCGGGGGCCCTAGCACAGATACGCAGTATTTT
TRBJ1-3,TRBV2,.,.,CASSVSPISGNTIYF,TGTGCCAGCAGTGTAAGCCCGATCTCTGGAAACACCATATATTTT
TRBJ2-5,TRBV12-3/TRBV12-4,TRBD2,.,CASSLRTSMETQYF,TGTGCCAGCAGTTTACGGACTAGTATGGAGACCCAGTACTTC